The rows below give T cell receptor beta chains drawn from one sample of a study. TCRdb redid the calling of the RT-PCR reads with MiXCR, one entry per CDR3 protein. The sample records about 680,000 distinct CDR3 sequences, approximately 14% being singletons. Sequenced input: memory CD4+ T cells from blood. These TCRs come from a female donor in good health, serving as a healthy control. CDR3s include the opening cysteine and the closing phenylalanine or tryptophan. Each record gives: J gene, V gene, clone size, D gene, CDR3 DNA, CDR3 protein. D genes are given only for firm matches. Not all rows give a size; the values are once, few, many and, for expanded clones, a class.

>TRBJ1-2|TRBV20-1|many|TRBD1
TGCAGTGCTAGCCGGGACAGGGGTTACGGTGGCTACACCTTC
CSASRDRGYGGYTF
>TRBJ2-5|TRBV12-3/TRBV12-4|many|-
TGTGCCAGCAAAGATTACGAGGGTCGGGAGACCCAGTACTTC
CASKDYEGRETQYF
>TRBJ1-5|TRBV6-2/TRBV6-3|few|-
TGTGCCAGCAGTTACTCGGGGGGGGGCTGGATTCAGCCCCAGCATTTT
CASSYSGGGWIQPQHF
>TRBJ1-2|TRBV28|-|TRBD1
TGTGCCAGCCGGGACAGCCTTAACTATGGCTACACCTTC
CASRDSLNYGYTF
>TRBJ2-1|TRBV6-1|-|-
TGTGCCAGCCTCCAGCCACCCGACAATGAGCAGTTCTTC
CASLQPPDNEQFF
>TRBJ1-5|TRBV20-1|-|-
TGCAGTGCCAGGGCCGGGATGCAGCCCCAGCATTTT
CSARAGMQPQHF
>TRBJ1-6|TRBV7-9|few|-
TGTGCCACCCGCGAAAGGGCCACGGGGGATTCACCCCTCCACTTT
CATRERATGDSPLHF
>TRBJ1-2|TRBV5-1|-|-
TGCGCCAGCAGCGCTGCCTTGGGGGCTAACTATGGCTACACCTTC
CASSAALGANYGYTF
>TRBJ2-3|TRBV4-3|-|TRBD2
TGCGCCAGCAGCCAGATTCCCAGGACTAGCGGGTTCTACACAGATACGCAGTATTTT
CASSQIPRTSGFYTDTQYF
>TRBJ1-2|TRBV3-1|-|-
TGTGCCAGCAGCCAAGCGACATGGTCCATCGTTGGCTACACCTTC
CASSQATWSIVGYTF
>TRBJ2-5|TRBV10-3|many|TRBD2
TGTGCCGCGGGCCAGCGGGGTAACCAAGAGACCCAGTACTTC
CAAGQRGNQETQYF
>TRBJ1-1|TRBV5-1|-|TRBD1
TGCGCCAGCAGCAGAGGGGGCGCTCGGGACACTGAAGCTTTCTTT
CASSRGGARDTEAFF
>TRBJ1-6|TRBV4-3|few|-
TGCGCCAGCAGCCAAGATATAGTCAATTCACCCCTCCACTTT
CASSQDIVNSPLHF
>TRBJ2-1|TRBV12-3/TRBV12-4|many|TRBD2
TGTGCCAGCAGTACAGCTAGCGGGGCCTACAATGAGCAGTTCTTC
CASSTASGAYNEQFF
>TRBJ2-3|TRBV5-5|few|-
TGTGCCAGCGGGCCAGACGCAACCTTCCCAGATACGCAGTATTTT
CASGPDATFPDTQYF
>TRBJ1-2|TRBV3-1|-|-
TGTGCCAGCAGCCAGCGGATTAACTATGGCTACACCTTC
CASSQRINYGYTF
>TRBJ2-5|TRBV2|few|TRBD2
TGTGCCAGCACCCTTAGCGGGAGGAAGCAAGAGACCCAGTACTTC
CASTLSGRKQETQYF
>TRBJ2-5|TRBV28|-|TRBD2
TGTGCCAGCAGTTCCTGGACTAGCGGGAGTATCGAGACCCAGTACTTC
CASSSWTSGSIETQYF
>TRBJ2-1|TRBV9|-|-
TGTGCCAGCAGCGTGGGAGTGGGCTTGAACAATGAGCAGTTCTTC
CASSVGVGLNNEQFF
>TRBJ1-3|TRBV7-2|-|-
TGTGCCAGCAGCTTAGACAGTACCGGAAACACCATATATTTT
CASSLDSTGNTIYF
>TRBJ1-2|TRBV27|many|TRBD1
TGTGCCAGCAGTCCCTCCCTGACAGGGAATGGCTACACCTTC
CASSPSLTGNGYTF
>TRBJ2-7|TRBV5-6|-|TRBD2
TGTGCCAGCACCTCCTTAGCGGGAGCTGGCGAGCAGTACTTC
CASTSLAGAGEQYF
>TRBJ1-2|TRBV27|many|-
TGTGCCAGCGGTCCCAGGACAGTTTATGGCTACACCTTC
CASGPRTVYGYTF
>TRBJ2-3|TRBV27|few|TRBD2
TGTGCCAGCAGAAAGCGGGAGCACGGAGATACGCAGTATTTT
CASRKREHGDTQYF
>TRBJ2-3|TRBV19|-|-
TGTGCCAGTATTCCAGGGGACACAGATACGCAGTATTTT
CASIPGDTDTQYF
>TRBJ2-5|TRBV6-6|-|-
TGTGCCAGCACCAACGGACGGGAGTTTCGAGAGACCCAGTACTTC
CASTNGREFRETQYF
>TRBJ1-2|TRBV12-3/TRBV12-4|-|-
TGTGCCAGCAACAAGGATAACTATGGCTACACCTTC
CASNKDNYGYTF
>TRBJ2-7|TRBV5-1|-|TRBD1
TGCGCCAGCAGCTTGGCAGCCGGGACAGGGACCTACGAGCAGTACTTC
CASSLAAGTGTYEQYF
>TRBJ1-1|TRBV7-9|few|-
TGTGCCAGCAGCCCTCAGGCATTGAACACTGAAGCTTTCTTT
CASSPQALNTEAFF
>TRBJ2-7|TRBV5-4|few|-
TGTGCCAGCAGCTTGGCCGGGCAGGGCGTAGAGCAGTACTTC
CASSLAGQGVEQYF
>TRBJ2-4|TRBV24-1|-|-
TGTGCCACCAGTGATCCCGCGGGAGCCAAAAACATTCAGTACTTC
CATSDPAGAKNIQYF
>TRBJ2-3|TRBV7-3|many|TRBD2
TGTGCCAGCAGTCGCGGGGGGGCCTGGGCAGATACGCAGTATTTT
CASSRGGAWADTQYF
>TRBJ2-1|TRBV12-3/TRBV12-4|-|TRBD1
TGTGCCAGCAGTTTAGGATTCGGGACAGCGCCCTTTTTC
CASSLGFGTAPFF
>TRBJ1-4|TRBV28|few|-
TGTGCCAGCAGTCAGAATTGGGCAACTAATGAAAAACTGTTTTTT
CASSQNWATNEKLFF
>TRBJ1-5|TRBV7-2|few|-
TGTGCCAGCAGCCCCCGAGGGGAAGCCAATCAGCCCCAGCATTTT
CASSPRGEANQPQHF
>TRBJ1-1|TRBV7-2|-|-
TGTGCCAGCAGCTTAGAAAAAAGCACTGAAGCTTTCTTT
CASSLEKSTEAFF
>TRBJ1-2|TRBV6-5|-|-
TGTGCCAGCAGTTACGGGCAGGCTTATGGCTACACCTTC
CASSYGQAYGYTF
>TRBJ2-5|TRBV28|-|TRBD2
TGTGCCAGCAGTCGCAATTGGGGGGGGATGGAGTACCAAGAGACCCAGTACTTC
CASSRNWGGMEYQETQYF
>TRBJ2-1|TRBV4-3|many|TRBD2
TGCGCCAGCAGCCAAGGGACTAGCGGGGGAACAATGAGGCAGTTCTTC
CASSQGTSGGTMRQFF